The 15 T cell receptor beta chains given below trace back to one sample, sequenced in a study of T cell repertoires in cytomegalovirus infection (dated by TCRdb to between 2018 and 2020). These reads were obtained on an Illumina HiSeq 1500. TCRdb passed the public sequencing reads through fastp at Q25 and MiXCR, retaining productive beta sequences. Each CDR3 protein gets just one entry, which takes the most common genes and DNA from the rows behind it. The sample includes some 150,000 distinct CDR3 sequences, with about 6% observed a single time. The top ten clonotypes cover roughly 17% of the sample. The specimen sequenced was PBMCs. The origin of the receptors is a human donor in good health (CMV status not recorded). Some clones in this sample may be carry-over from other donors' samples.

This clonotype was counted only a few times. The CDR3 region is CASSPGQAREAFF. CDR3 nucleotide sequence: TGTGCCAGCAGCCCAGGACAGGCCCGTGAAGCTTTCTTT. The rearrangement links TRBV11-2 to TRBJ1-1; TRBD1 matches at 7 bases. CDR1 SGHAT and CDR2 FQNNGV come from the germline V gene. The length of the CDR3 is 13 residues. Unmatched junction bases numbered 7, after V lost 5 bases and J lost 7 bases.

This clonotype was counted at least ten times. The chain uses TRBV7-9 and TRBJ1-1; D remains ambiguous. From germline, CDR1 is SEHNR and CDR2 FQNEAQ (reference sequence). V lost 5 bases and J 5 bases, leaving 12 bases between the germline ends. The CDR3 runs to 13 residues. CDR3 in amino acids: CASSPGDGTEAFF. CDR3 nucleotides: TGTGCCAGCAGCCCAGGCGACGGTACTGAAGCTTTCTTT.

The chain employs TRBV2 and TRBJ2-3; D tentatively fits TRBD1 or TRBD2 (5 bases each). CDR3 length: 12 amino acids. Per the germline V gene, CDR1 is SNHLY and CDR2 is FYNNEI. Trimming stripped 6 bases from V and 6 bases from J, with 10 bases between. CDR3 sequence: CASRGVGDTQYF. The CDR3 DNA reads as TGTGCCAGCAGGGGGGTGGGGGATACGCAGTATTTT.

There are a few counts of this clonotype. The V gene is TRBV18, the J gene TRBJ2-5; D remains ambiguous. This CDR3 has 15 residues. V lost 3 bases and J 4 bases, leaving 15 bases between the germline ends. The germline gives CDR1 KGHSH, CDR2 LQKENI. In nucleotides, the CDR3 is TGTGCCAGCTCACCCAGGCAGGTGAAGGTAGAGACCCAGTACTTC. This sequence encodes CASSPRQVKVETQYF.

This clonotype was counted many times. CDR3 loop: CSVGVSAFEQFF. CDR3 nucleotides: TGCAGCGTTGGGGTTAGTGCTTTTGAGCAGTTCTTC. This chain joins TRBV29-1 and TRBJ2-1, with D hard to call. Trimming shortened V by 4 bases and J by 9 bases, and 13 bases separated the two germline ends. The germline V gene encodes CDR1 SQVTM and CDR2 ANQGSEA. This CDR3 has 12 residues.

The CDR3 loop reads CASSLIDRTHEQYF. CDR3 DNA sequence: TGTGCCAGCAGCTTAATAGATAGAACGCACGAGCAGTACTTC. The chain couples TRBV7-9 to TRBJ2-7; D remains unclear. The CDR3 loop spans 14 amino acids. CDR1 and CDR2 from the germline V gene are SEHNR and FQNEAQ (reference sequence). With 2 bases removed from V and 5 bases from J, the gap between germline ends came to 13 bases.

This clonotype was found a few times. DNA of the CDR3: TGTGCCAGTCGAACCCAGGGGCCGAACACTGAAGCTTTCTTT. Translated, it gives CASRTQGPNTEAFF. The chain employs TRBV19 and TRBJ1-1, with D possibly being TRBD1 (6 bases). CDR3 size: 14 residues. The V gene lost 8 bases and the J gene lost 1 base, with 14 bases spanning the gap. Germline V CDR1 and CDR2: LNHDA, SQIVND (reference sequence).

This clonotype came up many times. The chain links TRBV7-6 to TRBJ2-1, with TRBD1 matching over 8 bases. CDR1 and CDR2 (germline): SGHVS, FNYEAQ. The CDR3 totals 13 residues. V lost 1 base, J lost 9 bases, and 2 bases stayed unmatched. The DNA for the CDR3 is TGTGCCAGCAGCTTAGGACAGGGGACTGAGCAGTTCTTC. Translated, it gives CASSLGQGTEQFF.

This clonotype has more than one count but fewer than ten. V is TRBV20-1 and J is TRBJ2-5, with 7 bases aligning to TRBD2. This CDR3 has 11 residues. Per germline, CDR1 DFQATT and CDR2 SNEGSKA (reference sequence). As DNA, the CDR3 is TGCGCCACTCGGGGGGAAGAGACCCAGTACTTC. Its protein is CATRGEETQYF.

The J gene is TRBJ2-5, the V gene TRBV3-1; maybe TRBD1 (6 bases). CDR3 length: 16 residues. V lost 0 bases and J 4 bases, leaving 15 bases between the germline ends. Looked up from germline, CDR1 is LGHDT and CDR2 is YNNKEL (reference sequence). CDR3 sequence: CASSQDVYGGSETQYF. The CDR3 DNA reads as TGTGCCAGCAGCCAAGACGTTTATGGGGGCTCAGAGACCCAGTACTTC.

Ten or more counts support this clonotype. The chain is built from TRBV7-9 and TRBJ2-6; D gene ambiguous. The CDR3 is made up of 14 amino acids. V was clipped by 3 bases and J by 4 bases, with 7 bases between them. Germline V lookup: CDR1 SEHNR, CDR2 FQNEAQ (reference sequence). CDR3 sequence (DNA): TGTGCCAGCAGCTTTTCGCCCGGGGCCAACGTCCTGACTTTC. Protein: CASSFSPGANVLTF.

In this sample, this clonotype turned up many times. J is TRBJ1-4 and V is TRBV7-2; D is ambiguous. Germline V gene sequence: CDR1 SGHTA, CDR2 FQGNSA. This CDR3 spans 13 amino acids. The ends were cut back, 2 bases at V and 7 bases at J, with 8 bases in the middle. For the CDR3, the DNA is TGTGCCAGCAGCTTAACTCCGGGTGAAAAACTGTTTTTT. As protein: CASSLTPGEKLFF.

This clonotype has ten or more counts. V gene TRBV7-8 combines with J gene TRBJ2-3; no definite D call. Germline CDR1 is SGHVS and CDR2 is FQNEAQ. Trimming took off 1 base at V and 6 bases at J, with 11 bases between the two ends. The CDR3 consists of 14 residues. The CDR3 bases are TGTGCCAGCAGCTTAGTTGCGTTGAGGGATACGCAGTATTTT. Its translation: CASSLVALRDTQYF.

This clonotype was counted many times. V usage is TRBV7-8 and J usage is TRBJ2-5; TRBD1 or TRBD2 may be the D gene (5 bases each). The CDR3 has 12 amino acids. V lost 8 bases to trimming and J lost 5 bases, with 12 bases between them. CDR1 is SGHVS, CDR2 FQNEAQ, per germline. The CDR3 region is CASGIGAETQYF. The CDR3 DNA reads as TGTGCCAGCGGGATCGGGGCGGAGACCCAGTACTTC.

The J gene is TRBJ2-1, the V gene TRBV20-1; no firm D call. Germline V gene sequence: CDR1 DFQATT, CDR2 SNEGSKA (reference sequence). Trimming removed 6 bases from V and 3 bases from J, with 15 bases in between. This CDR3 spans 14 amino acids. CDR3 loop: CSAADQRYYNEQFF. CDR3 DNA: TGCAGTGCGGCGGACCAGAGGTACTACAATGAGCAGTTCTTC.